Detailed here is one T cell receptor beta chain. Its antigen is undetermined. CDR1 SEHNR and CDR2 FQNEAQ come from the germline V gene (reference sequence). This CDR3 contains 15 residues. With V trimmed by 1 base and J by 7 bases, 8 bases remained unmatched. Amplification used primers for 54 TRBV and 13 TRBJ segments. Data came from immunoSEQ multiplex PCR; TCRdb stores just in-frame clones and leaves some out. Of over 100,000 clones listed, 92% are singletons. The data were taken from a study of T cell repertoires and HLA-DP antigens. Study-wide context: A couple of male donors and one female donor spanned ages 18-to-29 through 60-to-69. Average DNA input: about 230 ng for CD137+CD4+ sorts, approximately 1,200 ng pre-culture.

The sequencing input was CD4+ T cells from PBMCs. The clonotype comes from a woman aged 18-29 years in good health and CMV-seronegative. The gene calls are TRBV7-9 and TRBJ2-5; TRBD1 matches 8 bases. The CDR3 nucleotides read TGTGCCAGCAGCTTAGGTCAGGGGGCCAGCGGGACCCAGTACTTC. Its protein product is CASSLGQGASGTQYF.